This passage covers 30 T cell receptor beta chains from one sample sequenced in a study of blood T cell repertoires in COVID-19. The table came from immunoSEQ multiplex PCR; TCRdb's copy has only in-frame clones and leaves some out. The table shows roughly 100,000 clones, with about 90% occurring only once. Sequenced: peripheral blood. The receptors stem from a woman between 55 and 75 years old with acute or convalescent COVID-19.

For the CDR3, the DNA is TGTGCCAGCAGTTTTTTACTTGGGCCAAAAGCTTTCTTT. Encoded protein: CASSFLLGPKAFF. V usage is TRBV28 and J usage is TRBJ1-1, with D unresolved. The CDR3 is 13 residues long. The V end was cut by 3 bases, the J end by 9 bases, with 14 bases between. Looked up from germline, CDR1 is MDHEN and CDR2 is SYDVKM. Full variable domain (remainder filled in from reference TRBV28 and TRBJ1-1): DVKVTQSSRYLVKRTGEKVFLECVQDMDHENMFWYRQDPGLGLRLIYFSYDVKMKEKGDIPEGYSVSREKKERFSLILESASTNQTSMYLCASSFLLGPKAFFGQGTRLTVV.

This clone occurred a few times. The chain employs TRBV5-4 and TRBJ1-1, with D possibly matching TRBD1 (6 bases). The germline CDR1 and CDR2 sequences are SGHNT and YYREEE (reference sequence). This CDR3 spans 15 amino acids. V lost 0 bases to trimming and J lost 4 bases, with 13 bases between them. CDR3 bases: TGTGCCAGCAGCTTGGATTGGGGGCGCGGCACTGAAGCTTTCTTT. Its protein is CASSLDWGRGTEAFF.

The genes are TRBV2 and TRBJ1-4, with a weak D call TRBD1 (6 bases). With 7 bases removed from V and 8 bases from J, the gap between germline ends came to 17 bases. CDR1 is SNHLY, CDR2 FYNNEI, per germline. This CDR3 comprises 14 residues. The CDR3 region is CASTQGGGLEKLFF. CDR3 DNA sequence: TGTGCCAGCACACAGGGCGGGGGACTCGAAAAACTGTTTTTT.

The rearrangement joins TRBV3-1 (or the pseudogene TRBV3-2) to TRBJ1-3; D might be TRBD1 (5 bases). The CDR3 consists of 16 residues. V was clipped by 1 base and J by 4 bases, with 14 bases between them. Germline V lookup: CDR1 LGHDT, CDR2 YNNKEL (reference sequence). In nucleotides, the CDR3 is TGTGCCAGCAGCCAAGCGGGGGGGATGTGGGGAAACACCATATATTTT. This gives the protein CASSQAGGMWGNTIYF.

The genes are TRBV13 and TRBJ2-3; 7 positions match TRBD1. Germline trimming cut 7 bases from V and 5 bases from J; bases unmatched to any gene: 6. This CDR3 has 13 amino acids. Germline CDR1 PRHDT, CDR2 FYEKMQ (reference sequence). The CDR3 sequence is CASTIDRVDTQYF. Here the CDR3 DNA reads TGTGCCAGCACCATTGACAGGGTAGATACGCAGTATTTT.

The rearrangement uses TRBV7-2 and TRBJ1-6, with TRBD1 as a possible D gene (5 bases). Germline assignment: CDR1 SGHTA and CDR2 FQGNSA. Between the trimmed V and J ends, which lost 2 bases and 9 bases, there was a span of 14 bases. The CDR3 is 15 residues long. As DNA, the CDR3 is TGTGCCAGCAGCTTATGGGGGGTGGTCGGTTCACCCCTCCACTTT. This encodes CASSLWGVVGSPLHF.

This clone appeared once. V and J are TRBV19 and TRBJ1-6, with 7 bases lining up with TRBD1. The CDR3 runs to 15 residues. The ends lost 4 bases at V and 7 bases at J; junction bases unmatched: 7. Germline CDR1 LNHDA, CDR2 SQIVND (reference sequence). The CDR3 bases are TGTGCCAGTAGTACAACCGGGACAGACAATTCACCCCTCCACTTT. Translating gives CASSTTGTDNSPLHF.

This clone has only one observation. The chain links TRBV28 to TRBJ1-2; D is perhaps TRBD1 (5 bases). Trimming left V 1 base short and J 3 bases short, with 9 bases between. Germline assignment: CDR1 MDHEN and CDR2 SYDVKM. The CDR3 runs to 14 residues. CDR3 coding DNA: TGTGCCAGCAGTTTATTGGACATCTACTATGGCTACACCTTC. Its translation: CASSLLDIYYGYTF.

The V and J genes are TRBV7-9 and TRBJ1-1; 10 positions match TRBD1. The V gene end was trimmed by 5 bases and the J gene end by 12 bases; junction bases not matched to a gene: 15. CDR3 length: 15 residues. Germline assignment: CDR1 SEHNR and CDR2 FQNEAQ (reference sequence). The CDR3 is CASSRTGGDEGRPFF. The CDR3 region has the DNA TGTGCCAGCAGCCGGACAGGGGGAGACGAAGGAAGGCCTTTCTTT.

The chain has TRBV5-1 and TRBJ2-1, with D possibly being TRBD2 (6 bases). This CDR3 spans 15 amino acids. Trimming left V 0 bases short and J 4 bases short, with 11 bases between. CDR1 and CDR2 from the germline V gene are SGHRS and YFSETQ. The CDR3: CASSLGGTSYNEQFF. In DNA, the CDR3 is TGCGCCAGCAGCTTGGGCGGGACCTCATACAATGAGCAGTTCTTC.

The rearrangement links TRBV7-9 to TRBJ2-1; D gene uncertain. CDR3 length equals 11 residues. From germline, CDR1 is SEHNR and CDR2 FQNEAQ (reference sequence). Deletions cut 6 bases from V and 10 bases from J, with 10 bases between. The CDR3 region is CASRKLIEQFF. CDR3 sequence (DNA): TGTGCCAGCAGGAAACTTATAGAGCAGTTCTTC.

The CDR3: CASRYLSPSGRAPDTQYF. As DNA, the CDR3 is TGTGCCAGCAGATACCTTTCTCCTAGCGGGAGGGCCCCAGATACGCAGTATTTT. The genes are TRBV27 and TRBJ2-3; the match to TRBD2 covers 12 bases. The V segment lost 6 bases and the J segment 4 bases; nucleotides outside the gene matches: 14. This CDR3 has 18 amino acids. Germline CDR1 reads MNHEY; CDR2 reads SMNVEV (reference sequence).

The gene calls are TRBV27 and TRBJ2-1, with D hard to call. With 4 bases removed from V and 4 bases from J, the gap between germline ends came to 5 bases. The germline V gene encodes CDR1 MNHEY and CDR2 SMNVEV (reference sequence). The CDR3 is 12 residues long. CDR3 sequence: CASSSLYNEQFF. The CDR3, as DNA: TGTGCCAGCAGTTCCCTTTACAATGAGCAGTTCTTC.

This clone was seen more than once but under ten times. Here the CDR3 DNA reads TGCGCCAGCAGCTTTTTGCTTAGCATCTACGAGCAGTACGTC. Translating it yields CASSFLLSIYEQYV. This rearrangement joins TRBV5-1 to TRBJ2-7; D unclear. V was clipped by 2 bases and J by 3 bases, with 12 bases between them. CDR1 and CDR2 (germline): SGHRS, YFSETQ. The CDR3 contains 14 residues.

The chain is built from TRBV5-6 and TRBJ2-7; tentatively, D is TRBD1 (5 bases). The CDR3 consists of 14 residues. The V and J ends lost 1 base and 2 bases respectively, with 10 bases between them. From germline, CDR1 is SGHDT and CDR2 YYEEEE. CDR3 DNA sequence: TGTGCCAGCAGCTTGACAGGCAGGACCTACGAGCAGTACGTC. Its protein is CASSLTGRTYEQYV.

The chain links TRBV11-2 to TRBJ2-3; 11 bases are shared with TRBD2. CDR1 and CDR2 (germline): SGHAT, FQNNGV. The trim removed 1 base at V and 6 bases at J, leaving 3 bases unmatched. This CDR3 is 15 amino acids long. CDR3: CASSLGLAGRDTQYF. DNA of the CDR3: TGTGCCAGCAGCTTAGGACTAGCGGGAAGGGATACGCAGTATTTT.

CDR3 sequence reads: CASSETFGRAEKETQYF. In DNA form, the CDR3 reads TGTGCCAGCAGTGAGACCTTCGGCAGGGCTGAGAAAGAGACCCAGTACTTC. This rearrangement joins TRBV25-1 to TRBJ2-5; the D gene is possibly TRBD1 (5 bases). The CDR3 loop spans 17 amino acids. Looked up from germline, CDR1 is MGHDK and CDR2 is SYGVNS. V was trimmed by 3 bases and J by 3 bases, leaving 20 bases between them.

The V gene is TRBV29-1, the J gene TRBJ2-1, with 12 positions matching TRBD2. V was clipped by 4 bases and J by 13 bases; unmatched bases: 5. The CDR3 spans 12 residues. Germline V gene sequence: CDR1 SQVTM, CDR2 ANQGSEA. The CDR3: CSVGETSGSQFF. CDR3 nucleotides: TGCAGCGTTGGGGAGACTAGCGGGAGTCAGTTCTTC.

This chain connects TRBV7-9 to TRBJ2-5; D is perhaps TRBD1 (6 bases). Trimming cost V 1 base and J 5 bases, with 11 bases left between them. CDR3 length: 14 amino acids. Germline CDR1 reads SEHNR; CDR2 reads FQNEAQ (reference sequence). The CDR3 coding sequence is TGTGCCAGCAGCTTAGGAGGGGGAATGGAGACCCAGTACTTC. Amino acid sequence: CASSLGGGMETQYF. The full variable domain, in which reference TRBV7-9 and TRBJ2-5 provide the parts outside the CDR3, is DTGVSQNPRHKITKRGQNVTFRCDPISEHNRLYWYRQTLGQGPEFLTYFQNEAQLEKSRLLSDRFSAERPKGSFSTLEIQRTEQGDSAMYLCASSLGGGMETQYFGPGTRLLVL.

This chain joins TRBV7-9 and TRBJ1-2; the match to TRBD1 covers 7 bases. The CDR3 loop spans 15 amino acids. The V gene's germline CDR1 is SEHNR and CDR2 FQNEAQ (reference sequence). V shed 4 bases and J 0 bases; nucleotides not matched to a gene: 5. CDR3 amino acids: CASSYHRGANYGYTF. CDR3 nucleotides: TGTGCCAGCAGCTATCACAGGGGTGCTAACTATGGCTACACCTTC.

CDR3 coding DNA: TGTGCCAGCAGCCAAGCCCCCCCGCTAGCGGGGAACAATGAGCAGTTCTTC. Translating gives CASSQAPPLAGNNEQFF. This chain connects TRBV3-1 (or the pseudogene TRBV3-2) to TRBJ2-1, with 9 bases that match TRBD2. The CDR3 loop spans 17 amino acids. V lost 1 base, J lost 5 bases, and 9 bases stayed unmatched. The germline CDR1 and CDR2 sequences are LGHDT and YNNKEL (reference sequence).

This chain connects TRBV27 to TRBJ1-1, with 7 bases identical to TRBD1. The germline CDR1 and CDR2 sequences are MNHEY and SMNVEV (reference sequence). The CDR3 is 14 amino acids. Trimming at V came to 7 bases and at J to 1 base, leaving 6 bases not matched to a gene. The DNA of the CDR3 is TGTGCCAGCAAACTACAGGGGCAGAACACTGAAGCTTTCTTT. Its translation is CASKLQGQNTEAFF.

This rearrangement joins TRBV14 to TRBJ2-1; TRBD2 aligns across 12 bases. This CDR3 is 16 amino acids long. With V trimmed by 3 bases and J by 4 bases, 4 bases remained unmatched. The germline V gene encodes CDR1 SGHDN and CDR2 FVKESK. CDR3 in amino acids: CASSHLGLAGYNEQFF. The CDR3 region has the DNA TGTGCCAGCAGCCACTTAGGACTAGCGGGGTACAATGAGCAGTTCTTC.

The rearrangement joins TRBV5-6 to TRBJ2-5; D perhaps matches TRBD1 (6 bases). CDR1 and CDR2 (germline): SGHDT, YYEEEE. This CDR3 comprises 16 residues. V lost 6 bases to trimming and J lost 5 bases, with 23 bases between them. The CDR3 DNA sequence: TGTGCCAGCAACCCTTCGACGCTACAGGGAACGGAGACCCAGTACTTC. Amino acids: CASNPSTLQGTETQYF.

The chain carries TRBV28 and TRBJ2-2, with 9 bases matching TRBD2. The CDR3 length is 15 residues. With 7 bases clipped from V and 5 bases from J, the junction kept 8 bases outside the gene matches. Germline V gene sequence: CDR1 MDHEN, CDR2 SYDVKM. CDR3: CASTLGLAGTGELFF. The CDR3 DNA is TGTGCCAGCACCTTAGGGCTAGCGGGAACCGGGGAGCTGTTTTTT.

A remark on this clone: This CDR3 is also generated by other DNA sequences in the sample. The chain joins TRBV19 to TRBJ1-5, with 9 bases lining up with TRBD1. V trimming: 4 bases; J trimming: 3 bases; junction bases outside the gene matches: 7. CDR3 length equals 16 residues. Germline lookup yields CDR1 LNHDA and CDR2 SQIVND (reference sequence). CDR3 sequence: CASSTPDRGNNQPQHF. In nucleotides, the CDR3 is TGTGCCAGTAGTACCCCTGACAGGGGGAACAATCAGCCCCAGCATTTT.

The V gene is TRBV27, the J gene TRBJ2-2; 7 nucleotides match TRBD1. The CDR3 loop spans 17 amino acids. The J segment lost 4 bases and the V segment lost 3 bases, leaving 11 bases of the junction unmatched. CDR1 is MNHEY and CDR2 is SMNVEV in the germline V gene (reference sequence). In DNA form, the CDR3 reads TGTGCCAGCAGTTTTGTGACAGGGACGGGCACCACCGGGGAGCTGTTTTTT. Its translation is CASSFVTGTGTTGELFF.

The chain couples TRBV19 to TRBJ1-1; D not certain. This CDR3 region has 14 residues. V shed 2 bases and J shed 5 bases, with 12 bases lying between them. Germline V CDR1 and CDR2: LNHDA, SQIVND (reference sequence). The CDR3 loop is CASSISNRWTEAFF. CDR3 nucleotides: TGTGCCAGTAGTATATCAAACAGATGGACTGAAGCTTTCTTT. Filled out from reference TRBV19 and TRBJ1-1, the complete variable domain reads DGGITQSPKYLFRKEGQNVTLSCEQNLNHDAMYWYRQDPGQGLRLIYYSQIVNDFQKGDIAEGYSVSREKKESFPLTVTSAQKNPTAFYLCASSISNRWTEAFFGQGTRLTVV.

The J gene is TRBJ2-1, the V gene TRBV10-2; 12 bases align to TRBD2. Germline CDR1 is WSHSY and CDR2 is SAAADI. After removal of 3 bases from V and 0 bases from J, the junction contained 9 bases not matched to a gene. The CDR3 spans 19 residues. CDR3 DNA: TGCGCCAGCAGTGATTCCGGACTAGCGGGAATGACCTCCTACAATGAGCAGTTCTTC. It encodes CASSDSGLAGMTSYNEQFF.

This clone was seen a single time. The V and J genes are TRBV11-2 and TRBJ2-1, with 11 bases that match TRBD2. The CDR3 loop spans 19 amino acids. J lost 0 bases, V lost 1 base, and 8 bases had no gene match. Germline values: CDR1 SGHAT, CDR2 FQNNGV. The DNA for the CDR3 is TGTGCCAGCAGCTTAGTCCGACTAGCGGGGCCAAGCTCCTACAATGAGCAGTTCTTC. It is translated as CASSLVRLAGPSSYNEQFF.